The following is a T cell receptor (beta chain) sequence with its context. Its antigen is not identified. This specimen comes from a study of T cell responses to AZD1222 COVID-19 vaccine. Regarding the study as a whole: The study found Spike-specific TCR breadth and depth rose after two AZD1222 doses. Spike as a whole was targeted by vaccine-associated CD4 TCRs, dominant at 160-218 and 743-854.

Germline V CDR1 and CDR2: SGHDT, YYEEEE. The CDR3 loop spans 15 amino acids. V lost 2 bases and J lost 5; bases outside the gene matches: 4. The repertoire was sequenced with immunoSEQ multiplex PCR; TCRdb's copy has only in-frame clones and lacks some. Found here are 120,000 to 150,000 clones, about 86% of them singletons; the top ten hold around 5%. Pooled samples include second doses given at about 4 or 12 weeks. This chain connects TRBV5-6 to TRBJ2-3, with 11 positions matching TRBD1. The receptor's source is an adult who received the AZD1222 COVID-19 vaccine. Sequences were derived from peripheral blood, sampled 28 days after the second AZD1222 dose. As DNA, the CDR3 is TGTGCCAGCAGCTTCAAGGGGACAGGGGGAGATACGCAGTATTTT. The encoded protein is CASSFKGTGGDTQYF.